This TCR beta chain was profiled in a study of blood T cell repertoires in COVID-19 (dated by TCRdb to 2018 to 2020). Regarding the research as a whole: Collaborator samples came from the United States, Italy and Spain and covered acute and convalescent phases of COVID-19. The prospective study material was composed of cDNA or gDNA derived from T cells, B-cell-depleted T cells, or PBMCs. Deeply sampled blood TCRbeta repertoires from subjects exposed to, actively infected with, or recovered from COVID-19 were included in the dataset. A freely available public database, intended as a resource for researchers studying the immune response to SARS-CoV-2, is where the repertoires were released. Samples were obtained from the ongoing ImmuneRACE study (first 160 participants) and from some 1,300 subjects provided by 6 global collaborators. Nearly every sample came with metadata listing a de-identified subject ID, COVID-19 status, age in years and sex. Where available, HLA class I and class II types were obtained from metadata supplied by the sample provider rather than from assay-based typing. The paper as a whole reports these results and caveats: Clinical and demographic metadata were provided uncurated, with the amount varying by source and participant.

One collaborating source in Seattle enrolled patients during active infection and followed them longitudinally through the course of disease. Collaborating institutions collected whole blood in K2EDTA tubes following their own protocols. Collaborator samples were shipped for TCRbeta analysis as frozen whole blood, isolated PBMCs, or DNA extracted from either sample type. Measured from the cysteine to the phenylalanine, the CDR3 is 14 residues long. The only DNA kept is the CDR3, 42 bases in frame from the first base. V trim: 0 bases; J trim: 3 bases; unmatched bases: 3. Reading the germline V gene gives CDR1 SGDLS and CDR2 YYNGEE. In regard to this clone: Its antigen remains undetermined. No per-base quality is available; no much larger clone lies one base away.

The immunoSEQ Assay, a bias-controlled multiplex PCR, was used to amplify TCRbeta CDR3 regions from genomic DNA. Per the source publication's procedure: Nucleated cell counts per sample were estimated from amplification of reference gene primers within the assay. Sequence reads were collapsed and filtered to measure the absolute abundance of every unique TCRbeta CDR3 rearrangement. For each sample, productive Simpson clonality was calculated as the square root of Simpson's diversity index over productive rearrangements. TCRdb carries this immuneACCESS record with in-frame sequences only. Its versions omit some clonotypes, under half of them owing to an unresolved V gene in the studies checked, with the rest unexplained. The DNA was the basis for D and trimming; V, J and clone size are from that table. A total of approximately 530,000 clones appear in this sample, approximately 88% of them only once. 7.8% of the sample is held by the ten biggest clonotypes.

The sample comprised peripheral blood. The TCR was taken from a woman in her forties or fifties with COVID-19, enrolled during active disease. The chain is encoded by TRBV9 joined to TRBJ2-7; TRBD2 lines up with 7 middle nucleotides. In nucleotides, the sequence is TGTGCCAGCAGCGTAGCGGGAGGAAACTACGAGCAGTACTTC. Translated, this gives CASSVAGGNYEQYF.